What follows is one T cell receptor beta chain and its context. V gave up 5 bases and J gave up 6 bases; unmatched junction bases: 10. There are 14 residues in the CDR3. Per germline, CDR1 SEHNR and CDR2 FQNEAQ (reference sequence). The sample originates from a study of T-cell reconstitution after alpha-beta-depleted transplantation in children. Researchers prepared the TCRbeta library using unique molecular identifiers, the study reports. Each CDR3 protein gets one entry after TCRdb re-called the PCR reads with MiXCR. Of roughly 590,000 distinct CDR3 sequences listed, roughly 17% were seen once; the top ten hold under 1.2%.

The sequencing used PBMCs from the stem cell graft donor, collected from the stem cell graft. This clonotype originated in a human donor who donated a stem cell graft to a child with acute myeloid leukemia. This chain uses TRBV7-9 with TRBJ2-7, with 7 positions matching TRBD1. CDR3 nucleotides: TGTGCCAGCAGCCCAAGACAGGGTGAGGGCGAGCAGTACGTC. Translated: CASSPRQGEGEQYV.